The 24 T cell receptor beta chains in this list originate from one sample, sequenced in a study of T cell clones after liver transplantation. Generated by immunoSEQ multiplex PCR, the TCRdb table keeps only in-frame clones and is missing some. Of about 70,000 clones detected, 75% to 90% appear once; the ten largest clones hold 0.79%. The sequencing here drew on CD4+ T cells from blood, taken 12 months after liver transplant. These receptors all come from a human patient who received a liver transplant. The graft donor may have contributed some T cells.

This clone was seen a few times. V and J are TRBV7-8 and TRBJ1-1; 9 nucleotides line up with TRBD1. The CDR3 length is 14 residues. Germline V gene data show CDR1 as SGHVS and CDR2 as FQNEAQ. The V segment lost 4 bases and the J segment 1 base; nucleotides outside the gene matches: 1. The CDR3 DNA reads as TGTGCCAGCAGCTGGGGACAGGGGAACACTGAAGCTTTCTTT. This codes for CASSWGQGNTEAFF.

Only one count was recorded for this clone. The chain carries TRBV10-2 and TRBJ2-3, with 9 nucleotides matching TRBD2. Losses at the gene ends were 5 bases for V and 5 bases for J; bases not matched to a gene: 5. Germline values: CDR1 WSHSY, CDR2 SAAADI. The CDR3 runs 14 residues. In nucleotides, the CDR3 is TGCGCCAGCAGTAGTAGCGGGAGAGGAGATACGCAGTATTTT. The encoded protein is CASSSSGRGDTQYF.

V is TRBV5-8 and J is TRBJ1-5; TRBD1 matches 7 bases. Germline V gene data show CDR1 as SGHTS and CDR2 as YDEGEE. V trimming: 2 bases; J trimming: 5 bases; junction bases outside the gene matches: 7. CDR3 length: 15 amino acids. CDR3 sequence (DNA): TGTGCCAGCAGCTTTGGCACAGGGGAGGATCAGCCCCAGCATTTT. It is translated as CASSFGTGEDQPQHF.

The chain recombines TRBV19 with TRBJ2-4; D is unresolved. Germline lookup yields CDR1 LNHDA and CDR2 SQIVND (reference sequence). Trimming removed 7 bases at V and 6 bases at J, with 25 bases between. This CDR3 has 17 amino acids. CDR3 sequence reads: CASKGDLLPLIINIQYF. DNA for the CDR3: TGTGCCAGTAAAGGAGACTTGCTACCCTTAATTATAAACATTCAGTACTTC.

This chain connects TRBV27 to TRBJ2-5; 10 positions match TRBD2. The CDR3 is 15 amino acids. V was clipped by 4 bases and J by 1 base; unmatched bases: 3. The germline CDR1 and CDR2 sequences are MNHEY and SMNVEV (reference sequence). The CDR3 nucleotides are TGTGCCAGCAGTTCCTGGACTAGCGGCCAAGAGACCCAGTACTTC. Translation gives CASSSWTSGQETQYF.

This rearrangement joins TRBV6-5 to TRBJ1-3; D remains unclear. Germline V lookup: CDR1 MNHEY, CDR2 SVGAGI. The CDR3 has 15 amino acids. Trimming stripped 0 bases from V and 3 bases from J, with 9 bases between. CDR3 loop: CASSYSVGYGNTIYF. The CDR3 bases are TGTGCCAGCAGTTACTCAGTGGGGTATGGAAACACCATATATTTT.

The V gene is TRBV16, the J gene TRBJ1-4; no definite D call. The germline gives CDR1 KGHSY, CDR2 FQNENV. The CDR3 is 16 amino acids. V gave up 0 bases and J gave up 4 bases, with 12 bases separating them. Here the CDR3 reads CASSQSSGRINEKLFF. In nucleotides, the CDR3 is TGTGCCAGCAGCCAATCATCGGGGAGGATTAATGAAAAACTGTTTTTT.

This sequence joins TRBV6-5 and TRBJ1-2; no reliable D call. V lost 1 base to trimming and J lost 3 bases, with 12 bases between them. CDR3 length: 15 amino acids. Germline V gene lookup returns CDR1 MNHEY and CDR2 SVGAGI. CDR3 sequence reads: CASSYFSTFYYGYTF. As DNA, the CDR3 is TGTGCCAGCAGTTACTTTTCGACCTTTTACTATGGCTACACCTTC.

This chain links TRBV19 with TRBJ2-1; D is ambiguous. Trimming cost V 2 bases and J 6 bases, with 17 bases left between them. The CDR3 is made up of 16 amino acids. Germline-derived CDR1 and CDR2 are LNHDA and SQIVND (reference sequence). The CDR3 sequence: CASSIRAATYSNEQFF. DNA of the CDR3: TGTGCCAGTAGTATACGGGCAGCAACCTATAGCAATGAGCAGTTCTTC.

The chain uses TRBV20-1 and TRBJ2-1; D possibly uses TRBD1 or TRBD2 (6 bases each). From germline, CDR1 is DFQATT and CDR2 SNEGSKA (reference sequence). The V gene lost 3 bases and the J gene lost 12 bases, with 12 bases spanning the gap. The CDR3 has 11 residues. This CDR3 reads CSARRGGPQFF. CDR3 nucleotide sequence: TGCAGTGCTAGGCGTGGGGGGCCGCAGTTCTTC.

CDR3 bases: TGCGCCAGCAGCTTGAAACTAGCGGGAGTTATTGAGCAGTTCTTC. Translation gives CASSLKLAGVIEQFF. The chain recombines TRBV5-1 with TRBJ2-1, with 11 bases matching TRBD2. Unmatched junction bases numbered 6, after V lost 1 base and J lost 9 bases. This CDR3 contains 15 residues. The germline V gene encodes CDR1 SGHRS and CDR2 YFSETQ.

The chain employs TRBV28 and TRBJ2-3; 13 bases fit TRBD2. Germline V gene lookup returns CDR1 MDHEN and CDR2 SYDVKM. V shed 3 bases and J 2 bases; nucleotides not matched to a gene: 2. This CDR3 has 16 amino acids. The CDR3 DNA reads as TGTGCCAGCAGTTTGGGACTAGCGGGGCCCACAGATACGCAGTATTTT. Its protein is CASSLGLAGPTDTQYF.

This clone was observed a few times. The chain has TRBV9 and TRBJ1-3, with 9 bases matching TRBD1. Trimming cost V 0 bases and J 4 bases; bases outside gene matches: 2. This CDR3 is built from 15 residues. CDR1 and CDR2 (germline): SGDLS, YYNGEE. The CDR3 region is CASSVGGTGGNTIYF. The CDR3 DNA reads TGTGCCAGCAGCGTAGGTGGGACAGGGGGAAACACCATATATTTT.

This clone appeared once. The chain carries TRBV19 and TRBJ2-3; tentative D call: TRBD1 (5 bases). Germline lookup yields CDR1 LNHDA and CDR2 SQIVND (reference sequence). V lost 4 bases to trimming and J lost 2 bases, with 16 bases between them. CDR3 length: 16 residues. CDR3 region: CASSTDSYRATDTQYF. The CDR3, as DNA: TGTGCCAGTAGTACCGACAGCTACCGAGCCACAGATACGCAGTATTTT.

V usage is TRBV7-9 and J usage is TRBJ1-1; possible D gene TRBD1, 5 bases. Trimming stripped 2 bases from V and 6 bases from J, with 10 bases between. Germline V gene data show CDR1 as SEHNR and CDR2 as FQNEAQ (reference sequence). The CDR3 length is 13 residues. The CDR3 spells CASSLQGKPEAFF. The CDR3 bases are TGTGCCAGCAGCTTACAGGGTAAACCTGAAGCTTTCTTT.

CDR3 DNA sequence: TGTGCCAGCAGAGATGAGGGGAAGGGAAGGGTAGGTTATGGCTACACCTTC. This codes for CASRDEGKGRVGYGYTF. The gene calls are TRBV27 and TRBJ1-2; weak D call: TRBD1 (5 bases). Germline V gene lookup returns CDR1 MNHEY and CDR2 SMNVEV (reference sequence). There are 17 residues in the CDR3. V was cut by 6 bases and J by 5 bases, with 25 bases left in between.

The chain employs TRBV6-6 and TRBJ2-6; D is unclear. Trimming took 2 bases from V and 0 from J, leaving 2 bases between them. The CDR3 loop spans 14 amino acids. CDR1 is MNHNY and CDR2 is SVGAGI in the germline V gene (reference sequence). The CDR3 DNA is TGTGCCAGCAGTTACGGCTCTGGGGCCAACGTCCTGACTTTC. It codes for CASSYGSGANVLTF.

The chain couples TRBV19 to TRBJ1-4; no clear D. V lost 5 bases, J lost 5 bases, and 15 bases lay in between. From germline, CDR1 is LNHDA and CDR2 SQIVND (reference sequence). The CDR3 is 15 amino acids. The CDR3 bases are TGTGCCAGTAGTGACCGGGGTCCTAAAAATGAAAAACTGTTTTTT. Protein product: CASSDRGPKNEKLFF.

The rearrangement joins TRBV28 to TRBJ1-2, with 7 bases fitting TRBD1. The CDR3 is 19 residues long. Trimming cost V 4 bases and J 3 bases; bases outside gene matches: 20. Germline loops: CDR1 MDHEN, CDR2 SYDVKM. The CDR3 here is CASSSPLGTADTLDYGYTF. The CDR3 DNA reads as TGTGCCAGCAGTTCCCCCTTAGGGACAGCCGATACTCTCGACTATGGCTACACCTTC.

The J gene is TRBJ2-5, the V gene TRBV5-8, with 9 positions matching TRBD1. There are 15 residues in the CDR3. Germline CDR1 reads SGHTS; CDR2 reads YDEGEE. V shed 0 bases and J 4 bases; nucleotides not matched to a gene: 4. DNA for the CDR3: TGTGCCAGCAGCTTGGCGGGGACAGGGATAGAGACCCAGTACTTC. It is translated as CASSLAGTGIETQYF. The variable domain in full, completed from reference TRBV5-8 and TRBJ2-5, reads EAGVTQSPTHLIKTRGQQATLRCSPISGHTSVYWYQQALGLGLQFLLWYDEGEERNRGNFPPRFSGRQFPNYSSELNVNALELEDSALYLCASSLAGTGIETQYFGPGTRLLVL.

V usage is TRBV7-9 and J usage is TRBJ1-3; 8 positions match TRBD1. V gave up 0 bases and J gave up 9 bases; unmatched junction bases: 10. CDR1 SEHNR and CDR2 FQNEAQ come from the germline V gene (reference sequence). This CDR3 is built from 16 residues. The CDR3: CASSLARGQGRGTIYF. The CDR3 nucleotides are TGTGCCAGCAGCTTAGCGCGCGGACAGGGTCGGGGCACCATATATTTT.

This clone is a singleton in its sample. The V gene is TRBV6-1, the J gene TRBJ1-2; 7 nucleotides agree with TRBD1. Trimming cost V 6 bases and J 7 bases; bases outside gene matches: 8. The CDR3 extends over 13 amino acids. Germline V gene sequence: CDR1 MNHNS, CDR2 SASEGT. The CDR3 protein is CASRDTGDGGYTF. The CDR3 DNA reads as TGTGCCAGCAGAGACACAGGGGATGGTGGCTACACCTTC.

This rearrangement joins TRBV4-1 to TRBJ1-2, with TRBD1 as a possible D gene (5 bases). V lost 6 bases and J lost 4, with 18 bases in between. Per the germline V gene, CDR1 is MGHRA and CDR2 is YSYEKL. The CDR3 has 15 residues. CDR3 DNA: TGCGCCAGCAGGCGCGGGGCAGGCGATACCTATGGCTACACCTTC. This encodes CASRRGAGDTYGYTF.

This clone was picked up one time. CDR3 sequence (DNA): TGTGCCAGCAGCCCGACTCCGGGATCTGGAAACACCATATATTTT. Translated, it gives CASSPTPGSGNTIYF. This rearrangement joins TRBV5-4 to TRBJ1-3; D remains ambiguous. The V end was cut by 4 bases, the J end by 1 base, with 12 bases between. CDR1 is SGHNT, CDR2 YYREEE, per germline (reference sequence). The CDR3 is 15 residues long.